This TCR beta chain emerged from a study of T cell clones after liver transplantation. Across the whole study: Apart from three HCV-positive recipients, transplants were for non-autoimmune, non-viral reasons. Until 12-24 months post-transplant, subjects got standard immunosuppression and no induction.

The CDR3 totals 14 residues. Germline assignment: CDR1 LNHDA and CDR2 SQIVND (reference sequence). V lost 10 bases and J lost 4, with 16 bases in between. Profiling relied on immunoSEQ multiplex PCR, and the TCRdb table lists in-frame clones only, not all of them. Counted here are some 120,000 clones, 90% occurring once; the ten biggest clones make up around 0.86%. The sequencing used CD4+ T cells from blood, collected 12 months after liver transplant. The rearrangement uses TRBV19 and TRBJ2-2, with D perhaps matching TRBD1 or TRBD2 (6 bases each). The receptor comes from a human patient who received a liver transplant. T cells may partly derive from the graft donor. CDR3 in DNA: TGTGCCACCACGGGGGACATATTCACCGGGGAGCTGTTTTTT. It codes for CATTGDIFTGELFF. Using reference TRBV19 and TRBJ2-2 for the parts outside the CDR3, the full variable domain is DGGITQSPKYLFRKEGQNVTLSCEQNLNHDAMYWYRQDPGQGLRLIYYSQIVNDFQKGDIAEGYSVSREKKESFPLTVTSAQKNPTAFYLCATTGDIFTGELFFGEGSRLTVL.